These 27 T cell receptor beta chains came from one sample sequenced in a study of shared clonotypes between healthy human individuals. The repertoire was sequenced with immunoSEQ multiplex PCR; TCRdb's copy has only in-frame clones and lacks some. The sample carries approximately 500,000 clones, about 95% recorded once. Sequences were obtained from naive CD4+ T cells sorted from blood. Noted subset: CD45RA+ positively selected. All receptors derive from a woman aged 25-40 years in good health.

J is TRBJ2-1 and V is TRBV19; TRBD2 matches at 9 bases. The CDR3 spans 14 residues. The J segment lost 5 bases and the V segment lost 4 bases, leaving 3 bases of the junction unmatched. Germline assignment: CDR1 LNHDA and CDR2 SQIVND (reference sequence). The CDR3 DNA is TGTGCCAGTAGTAGTAGCGGGAGCAACAATGAGCAGTTCTTC. Translation: CASSSSGSNNEQFF.

This chain joins TRBV20-1 and TRBJ1-1; D is unclear. There are 11 residues in the CDR3. Trimming pared 4 bases from V and 2 bases from J, leaving 5 bases between. Germline V CDR1 and CDR2: DFQATT, SNEGSKA (reference sequence). CDR3 bases: TGCAGTGCTATTCTAAACACTGAAGCTTTCTTT. It translates to CSAILNTEAFF.

The chain links TRBV7-9 to TRBJ2-1; D not certain. The CDR3 has 11 residues. Germline CDR1 is SEHNR and CDR2 is FQNEAQ (reference sequence). Trimming took off 2 bases at V and 14 bases at J, with 10 bases between the two ends. The CDR3 sequence is CASSLTSFEFF. The CDR3 DNA reads TGTGCCAGCAGCTTAACCAGCTTCGAGTTCTTC.

The rearrangement uses TRBV7-7 and TRBJ2-3; 10 positions match TRBD2. V gave up 3 bases and J gave up 5 bases; unmatched junction bases: 8. Looked up from germline, CDR1 is SSHAT and CDR2 is FNYEAQ (reference sequence). The CDR3 runs to 16 residues. CDR3 coding DNA: TGTGCCAGCAGCTTGAACCCTAGCGGGAGTTTAGATACGCAGTATTTT. Its protein is CASSLNPSGSLDTQYF.

This chain uses TRBV5-4 with TRBJ1-1; D gene ambiguous. The CDR3 is 15 residues long. Looked up from germline, CDR1 is SGHNT and CDR2 is YYREEE (reference sequence). Trimming cost V 4 bases and J 1 base, with 14 bases left between them. CDR3 DNA sequence: TGTGCCAGCAGCACGACAAACGGAGAGAACACTGAAGCTTTCTTT. This encodes CASSTTNGENTEAFF.

The chain has TRBV2 and TRBJ1-4; maybe TRBD1 (6 bases). V was trimmed by 5 bases and J by 6 bases, leaving 13 bases between them. CDR1 is SNHLY, CDR2 FYNNEI, per germline. The CDR3 is 14 amino acids. CDR3 sequence reads: CASSLRDTHEKLFF. The CDR3 coding sequence is TGTGCCAGCAGTCTACGGGACACTCATGAAAAACTGTTTTTT.

As for this clone: The identical CDR3 is also encoded by other nucleotide sequences in the sample. The chain couples TRBV6-5 to TRBJ1-2, with a weak D call TRBD1 (6 bases). From germline, CDR1 is MNHEY and CDR2 SVGAGI. Trimming took off 0 bases at V and 1 base at J, with 9 bases between the two ends. The CDR3 runs 15 residues. The CDR3 reads CASSYSRTVNYGYTF. In DNA form, the CDR3 reads TGTGCCAGCAGTTACTCGAGGACAGTTAACTATGGCTACACCTTC.

The V call is TRBV9, the J call TRBJ2-3; the D gene is possibly TRBD2 (5 bases). The V end lost 5 bases, the J end lost 4 bases, and 14 bases lay between the germline ends. CDR1 SGDLS and CDR2 YYNGEE come from the germline V gene. The CDR3 has 14 residues. The CDR3 here is CASSTSDSSDTQYF. In DNA, the CDR3 is TGTGCCAGCAGTACTAGTGACTCGTCAGATACGCAGTATTTT. Variable domain in full (rest from reference TRBV9 and TRBJ2-3): DSGVTQTPKHLITATGQRVTLRCSPRSGDLSVYWYQQSLDQGLQFLIQYYNGEERAKGNILERFSAQQFPDLHSELNLSSLELGDSALYFCASSTSDSSDTQYFGPGTRLTVL.

There are a few counts of this clone. The J gene is TRBJ2-7, the V gene TRBV6-5; D not resolved. The CDR3 contains 13 residues. Germline V gene data show CDR1 as MNHEY and CDR2 as SVGAGI. Deletions cut 5 bases from V and 7 bases from J, with 15 bases between. The CDR3 sequence: CASSPGRVGEQYF. The DNA for the CDR3 is TGTGCCAGCAGTCCAGGACGTGTAGGAGAGCAGTACTTC.

This chain uses TRBV19 with TRBJ2-7, with TRBD2 matching 8 bases. The CDR3 loop spans 18 amino acids. V shed 4 bases, J shed 0 bases, and the junction held 14 bases outside the gene matches. The germline V gene has CDR1 LNHDA and CDR2 SQIVND (reference sequence). The CDR3 loop is CASSKAGGLGPNSYEQYF. CDR3 in DNA: TGTGCCAGTAGTAAGGCGGGAGGTTTGGGTCCTAACTCCTACGAGCAGTACTTC.

This chain joins TRBV5-6 and TRBJ2-5; D is unclear. This CDR3 contains 12 residues. Trimming took 4 bases from V and 6 from J, leaving 10 bases between them. Per the germline V gene, CDR1 is SGHDT and CDR2 is YYEEEE. As DNA, the CDR3 is TGTGCCAGCAGCGCACCCCTTCAGACCCAGTACTTC. This translates into CASSAPLQTQYF.

This chain links TRBV7-9 with TRBJ2-7; no clear D. Germline assignment: CDR1 SEHNR and CDR2 FQNEAQ (reference sequence). The V end lost 3 bases, the J end lost 4 bases, and 7 bases lay between the germline ends. The CDR3 covers 12 residues. Written as DNA, the CDR3 is TGTGCCAGCAGCTTGACAATATACGAGCAGTACTTC. It yields the protein CASSLTIYEQYF.

V gene TRBV6-6 combines with J gene TRBJ2-3, with a possible D match to TRBD2 (6 bases). The germline CDR1 and CDR2 sequences are MNHNY and SVGAGI (reference sequence). V was trimmed by 7 bases and J by 6 bases, leaving 17 bases between them. CDR3 length equals 14 residues. This chain's CDR3 is CASKMSLAKDTQYF. The CDR3 region has the DNA TGTGCCAGCAAGATGAGTCTAGCGAAGGATACGCAGTATTTT.

The chain uses TRBV28 and TRBJ2-7; D not resolved. The CDR3 runs 13 residues. Germline assignment: CDR1 MDHEN and CDR2 SYDVKM. V lost 3 bases and J lost 4, with 10 bases in between. The CDR3 loop is CASSFRVKYEQYF. CDR3 DNA: TGTGCCAGCAGTTTTCGTGTCAAATACGAGCAGTACTTC.

This chain's CDR3 is CASSSGQSNTDTQYF. CDR3 in DNA: TGTGCCAGCAGCTCAGGACAATCTAACACAGATACGCAGTATTTT. The rearrangement links TRBV5-6 to TRBJ2-3, with D tentatively TRBD1 (5 bases). There are 15 residues in the CDR3. Germline V CDR1 and CDR2: SGHDT, YYEEEE. V was trimmed by 3 bases and J by 2 bases, leaving 13 bases between them.

The chain links TRBV18 to TRBJ2-1; 7 bases align to TRBD2. CDR3 size: 13 residues. V was clipped by 3 bases and J by 6 bases; unmatched bases: 2. Per germline, CDR1 KGHSH and CDR2 LQKENI. CDR3 coding DNA: TGTGCCAGCTCACCGAGCGGGGTCAATGAGCAGTTCTTC. Protein product: CASSPSGVNEQFF. The variable domain in full, with the rest retrieved from reference TRBV18 and TRBJ2-1, is NAGVMQNPRHLVRRRGQEARLRCSPMKGHSHVYWYRQLPEEGLKFMVYLQKENIIDESGMPKERFSAEFPKEGPSILRIQQVVRGDSAAYFCASSPSGVNEQFFGPGTRLTVL.

The rearrangement uses TRBV28 and TRBJ1-4; D unclear. This CDR3 spans 14 amino acids. Trimming took off 7 bases at V and 3 bases at J, with 12 bases between the two ends. Germline-derived CDR1 and CDR2 are MDHEN and SYDVKM. The CDR3: CASTLKSSNEKLFF. The CDR3 DNA reads TGTGCCAGCACATTGAAGTCGTCTAATGAAAAACTGTTTTTT. The full variable domain, completed using reference TRBV28 and TRBJ1-4, is DVKVTQSSRYLVKRTGEKVFLECVQDMDHENMFWYRQDPGLGLRLIYFSYDVKMKEKGDIPEGYSVSREKKERFSLILESASTNQTSMYLCASTLKSSNEKLFFGSGTQLSVL.

This chain joins TRBV5-1 and TRBJ2-7; maybe TRBD1 (6 bases). Per the germline V gene, CDR1 is SGHRS and CDR2 is YFSETQ. Deletions cut 3 bases from V and 1 base from J, with 11 bases between. CDR3 length: 14 amino acids. CDR3 in amino acids: CASSYGQISYEQYF. The DNA of the CDR3 is TGCGCCAGCAGCTATGGACAGATTTCCTACGAGCAGTACTTC.

The CDR3 region is CASSPGFGSRYGYTF. For the CDR3, the DNA is TGTGCCAGCTCACCAGGGTTCGGTAGTCGCTATGGCTACACCTTC. The rearrangement links TRBV18 to TRBJ1-2; D is undetermined. Germline V gene sequence: CDR1 KGHSH, CDR2 LQKENI. This CDR3 region has 15 residues. Trimming took off 2 bases at V and 4 bases at J, with 14 bases between the two ends.

The chain joins TRBV9 to TRBJ1-1; no definite D call. V lost 0 bases and J lost 3, with 9 bases in between. The CDR3 is 14 residues long. CDR1 and CDR2 (germline): SGDLS, YYNGEE. CDR3 DNA: TGTGCCAGCAGCGTAGCTTTCGGGGACACTGAAGCTTTCTTT. This encodes CASSVAFGDTEAFF. The full variable domain, rest sourced from reference TRBV9 and TRBJ1-1, is DSGVTQTPKHLITATGQRVTLRCSPRSGDLSVYWYQQSLDQGLQFLIQYYNGEERAKGNILERFSAQQFPDLHSELNLSSLELGDSALYFCASSVAFGDTEAFFGQGTRLTVV.

This chain links TRBV7-9 with TRBJ1-5; no reliable D call. The ends were cut back, 5 bases at V and 9 bases at J, with 11 bases in the middle. CDR3 length: 12 residues. CDR1 is SEHNR and CDR2 is FQNEAQ in the germline V gene (reference sequence). CDR3 in DNA: TGTGCCAGCAGCCCCGAAGGATCGCCCCAGCATTTT. It translates to CASSPEGSPQHF.

J is TRBJ2-1 and V is TRBV7-2; 10 bases fit TRBD2. Germline V lookup: CDR1 SGHTA, CDR2 FQGNSA. Unmatched junction bases numbered 3, after V lost 2 bases and J lost 5 bases. There are 15 residues in the CDR3. The DNA for the CDR3 is TGTGCCAGCAGCTTATCTAGCGGGAGACACAATGAGCAGTTCTTC. Translating gives CASSLSSGRHNEQFF.

The J gene is TRBJ2-7, the V gene TRBV5-4; TRBD1 matches at 10 bases. Germline loops: CDR1 SGHNT, CDR2 YYREEE (reference sequence). The CDR3 has 15 amino acids. V shed 2 bases, J shed 0 bases, and the junction held 2 bases outside the gene matches. CDR3 in amino acids: CASSFWDRGSYEQYF. The DNA of the CDR3 is TGTGCCAGCAGCTTTTGGGACAGGGGCTCCTACGAGCAGTACTTC.

The rearrangement uses TRBV19 and TRBJ2-5, with 8 bases identical to TRBD1. Germline V gene lookup returns CDR1 LNHDA and CDR2 SQIVND (reference sequence). This CDR3 comprises 15 residues. V shed 4 bases and J 1 base; nucleotides not matched to a gene: 5. CDR3 DNA: TGTGCCAGTAGTACCAGGGGGCTCAGCCAAGAGACCCAGTACTTC. Translating gives CASSTRGLSQETQYF.

This rearrangement joins TRBV6-1 to TRBJ1-3; D call uncertain. The germline V and J ends were trimmed by 3 bases and 4 bases, with 10 bases remaining between them. The CDR3 runs to 14 residues. Germline CDR1 and CDR2: MNHNS and SASEGT. The CDR3 sequence: CASSDNGRGNTIYF. Written as DNA, the CDR3 is TGTGCCAGCAGTGATAACGGAAGAGGAAACACCATATATTTT.

The rearrangement joins TRBV21-1 to TRBJ2-7; the table gives TRBD1 as D, unverified against the DNA. TRBV21-1 is a documented pseudogene. This CDR3 has 16 amino acids. CDR3 nucleotides: TGTGCCAGCAGCAAAGCCAAACAGGGGGTAGAATACGAGCAGTACTTC. The encoded protein is CASSKAKQGVEYEQYF.

The chain is built from TRBV7-8 and TRBJ2-3, with D possibly matching TRBD2 (6 bases). Deletions cut 5 bases from V and 1 base from J, with 16 bases between. Looked up from germline, CDR1 is SGHVS and CDR2 is FQNEAQ. CDR3 length: 16 amino acids. This CDR3 is CASSPRRGGGTDTQYF. CDR3 nucleotide sequence: TGTGCCAGCAGCCCCCGCCGGGGCGGGGGCACAGATACGCAGTATTTT.